The rows below give T cell receptor beta chains drawn from one sample of a study of vaccination and CD4 T cells after COVID-19. No cognate antigen is known for these TCRs. Using its own MiXCR run on the PCR reads, TCRdb lists one record per CDR3 protein. The sample has tens of thousands of distinct CDR3 sequences, approximately 38% seen once. The source material was CD4+ T cells from blood, cultured in vitro, sampled about 7 months after SARS-CoV-2 vaccination. These receptors all come from a human donor who had recovered from COVID-19. Each CDR3 is given with its conserved first and last residue. The D gene is left open where the match is weak. Only part of the rows carry a size: once, few, many, or a class if the clone is expanded.

D	size	V	J	DNA	CDR3
TRBD2	-	TRBV20-1	TRBJ2-7	TGCAGTGCTCCCGGGACTAGCGGGGGGCAGAACGAGCAGTACTTC	CSAPGTSGGQNEQYF
-	few	TRBV7-2	TRBJ1-2	TGTGCCAGTCAGACAGGCGGCTATGGCTACACCTTC	CASQTGGYGYTF
TRBD1	few	TRBV7-2	TRBJ1-5	TGTGCCAGCGGGGACAGGGATCAGCCCCAGCATTTT	CASGDRDQPQHF
TRBD1	medium-sized	TRBV6-1	TRBJ1-2	TGTGCCAGCAGAAGGGACAGCAACTATGGCTACACCTTC	CASRRDSNYGYTF
-	-	TRBV7-2	TRBJ2-1	TGTGCCAGCAGCCGCACCGGGACCACCTACAATGAGCAGTTCTTC	CASSRTGTTYNEQFF
-	-	TRBV7-3	TRBJ1-6	TGTGCCAGCAGCTTGGGTGGGGATAATTCACCCCTCCACTTT	CASSLGGDNSPLHF
-	few	TRBV19	TRBJ1-2	TGTGCCAGTAGTATTCTGGGCAGAGGCTACACCTTC	CASSILGRGYTF
-	-	TRBV20-1	TRBJ2-1	TGCAGTGCTAGTAGCGAACTTTTTTACAATGAGCAGTTCTTC	CSASSELFYNEQFF
-	-	TRBV5-4	TRBJ2-7	TGTGCCAGCAGCTCGATCTCGACAGTCTTAACGGACGAGCAGTACTTC	CASSSISTVLTDEQYF
-	-	TRBV18	TRBJ1-6	TGTGCCAGCCAAGACAGAACTTATAATTCACCCCTCCACTTT	CASQDRTYNSPLHF
-	-	TRBV20-1	TRBJ2-1	TGCAGTGCTAGAGCGGGGGTCCACAATGAGCAGTTCTTC	CSARAGVHNEQFF
-	-	TRBV6-1	TRBJ2-7	TGTGCCAGCAGTGAACAGGGGCCTTCCTACGAGCAGTACTTC	CASSEQGPSYEQYF
-	few	TRBV7-2	TRBJ2-1	TGTGCCAGCAGCCTCGGGACCGCGTACAATGAGCAGTTCTTC	CASSLGTAYNEQFF
-	-	TRBV18	TRBJ1-6	TGTGCCAGCTCACCGGAGGCCCAGGGGTCACCCCTCCACTTT	CASSPEAQGSPLHF
-	few	TRBV20-1	TRBJ1-1	TGCAGTGCTAGAGACAGGGTCGGGGGTGAAGCTTTCTTT	CSARDRVGGEAFF
-	-	TRBV20-1	TRBJ2-7	TGCAGTGCTAGAGGCCCCAATGCCGGACATGCTCAGCAGCAGTACTTC	CSARGPNAGHAQQQYF
-	few	TRBV15	TRBJ2-1	TGTGCCACCAGCAGAGATTTCAGGCGGGCTGGTCTTAATGAGCAGTTCTTC	CATSRDFRRAGLNEQFF
TRBD1	-	TRBV18	TRBJ2-7	TGTGCCAGCTCACCTACGACAGGGGGTCGGTACGAGCAGTACTTC	CASSPTTGGRYEQYF
TRBD1	few	TRBV11-2	TRBJ1-1	TGTGCCAGCAGCTTACGACAGGGCACTGAAGCTTTCTTT	CASSLRQGTEAFF
TRBD1	-	TRBV5-4	TRBJ1-2	TGTGCCAGCCACCGGGACAAGGGGGCCTATGGCTACACCTTC	CASHRDKGAYGYTF
TRBD1	-	TRBV6-5	TRBJ1-2	TGTGCCAGCAGTTACCGGGGACAGGCTGGGTATGGCTACACCTTC	CASSYRGQAGYGYTF
-	few	TRBV7-2	TRBJ1-2	TGTGCCAGCAGCTTAGATCCCTACTATGGCTACACCTTC	CASSLDPYYGYTF
TRBD2	few	TRBV20-1	TRBJ2-3	TGCAGTGCTGACTGGGGACTAGCGGGGGCAGATACGCAGTATTTT	CSADWGLAGADTQYF
-	once	TRBV18	TRBJ2-7	TGTGCCAGCTCAAGGGGTAATTACGAGCAGTACTTC	CASSRGNYEQYF
-	few	TRBV20-1	TRBJ1-6	TGCAGTGCTAGACCCAGGGAAGATTCACCCCTCCACTTT	CSARPREDSPLHF
-	-	TRBV20-1	TRBJ1-2	TGCAGTGCTACAAACAACCAGGGAGGTGACTATGGCTACACCTTC	CSATNNQGGDYGYTF
-	few	TRBV20-1	TRBJ2-3	TGCAGTGCTAGAATGCAGACGGCCACAGATACGCAGTATTTT	CSARMQTATDTQYF
-	few	TRBV6-1	TRBJ1-2	TGTGCCAGCAGCTATCAGGGGTTGGGTAACTATGGCTACACCTTC	CASSYQGLGNYGYTF
-	few	TRBV1	TRBJ2-5	TGCACCAGCAGCCAAGATCAGGCTAGCGGGGGGGCAGAAGAGACCCAGTACTTC	CTSSQDQASGGAEETQYF
-	-	TRBV30	TRBJ2-5	TGTGCCTGGAGTATTACGGACGAAGAGACCCAGTACTTC	CAWSITDEETQYF
-	few	TRBV5-4	TRBJ1-6	TGTGCCAGCAGCTTGGAAGGGGGATCACCCCTCCACTTT	CASSLEGGSPLHF
TRBD1	few	TRBV6-1	TRBJ1-3	TGTGCCAGCAGTGAAGTGGACAGGGCTGGAAACACCATATATTTT	CASSEVDRAGNTIYF
-	few	TRBV2	TRBJ2-7	TGTGCCAGCAGTGAAGGCGGAATCACCTACGAGCAGTACTTC	CASSEGGITYEQYF
-	-	TRBV18	TRBJ2-5	TGTGCCAGCTCACCCGACAGCTTCTCGGAGACCCAGTACTTC	CASSPDSFSETQYF
-	-	TRBV7-9	TRBJ1-6	TGTGCCAGCAGCTTAGGGGGTCTAGCTAATTCACCCCTCCACTTT	CASSLGGLANSPLHF
-	-	TRBV19	TRBJ1-6	TGTGCCAGTCATCCCTTAGGCGGCTCCTATAATTCACCCCTCCACTTT	CASHPLGGSYNSPLHF
-	few	TRBV6-2/TRBV6-3	TRBJ1-5	TGTGCCAGCACCCCGACTCAGGCCAAAAAGACCAATCAGCCCCAGCATTTT	CASTPTQAKKTNQPQHF
TRBD2	-	TRBV7-8	TRBJ2-1	TGTGCCAGCAGACAACGGCGGGGGATCTCCTACAATGAGCAGTTCTTC	CASRQRRGISYNEQFF
TRBD1	-	TRBV4-1	TRBJ1-2	TGCGCCAGCAGAGATCCTCCGGGACAGGGGGCCTATGGCTACACCTTC	CASRDPPGQGAYGYTF
TRBD1	few	TRBV19	TRBJ1-2	TGTGCCAGTAGTAGACGGGGACAGGGGCATGGCTACACCTTC	CASSRRGQGHGYTF
TRBD1	few	TRBV19	TRBJ1-2	TGTGCCAGTAGTAACCGGGACAGGGGGTACACCTTC	CASSNRDRGYTF
-	-	TRBV7-8	TRBJ2-7	TGTGCCAGCAGCTTAGCGCGGGGACTCTACGAGCAGTACTTC	CASSLARGLYEQYF
-	-	TRBV6-4	TRBJ2-7	TGTGCCAGCAGTGACTCGAGTCCGGGGACCGCCTACGAGCAGTACTTC	CASSDSSPGTAYEQYF
TRBD2	few	TRBV7-7	TRBJ2-5	TGTGCTAGCAGTAGGACTAGCGGGGAGGAGACCCAGTACTTC	CASSRTSGEETQYF
-	few	TRBV7-2	TRBJ1-1	TGTGCCAGCAGCTTAGCTCTGTTGGCTTCTGAAGCTTTCTTT	CASSLALLASEAFF
-	few	TRBV20-1	TRBJ2-3	TGCAGTGCTACCTCTCGTTACACAGATACGCAGTATTTT	CSATSRYTDTQYF
TRBD1	-	TRBV20-1	TRBJ1-2	TGCAGTGCCCCAGGGGACAGGGACTATGACTACACCTTC	CSAPGDRDYDYTF
-	medium-sized	TRBV7-8	TRBJ1-6	TGTGCCAGCAGCTTAGTCCAAGGGGATTCACCCCTCCACTTT	CASSLVQGDSPLHF
TRBD1	-	TRBV19	TRBJ2-7	TGTGCCAGTAGTCTTTTCCGGGACAGCCTCTACGAGCAGTACTTC	CASSLFRDSLYEQYF
TRBD1	-	TRBV20-1	TRBJ1-1	TGCAGTGCCACACATCAATTCACAGGGGCAACTAACACTGAAGCTTTCTTT	CSATHQFTGATNTEAFF
TRBD2	-	TRBV6-2/TRBV6-3	TRBJ2-1	TGTGCCAGCAGTTGGCGACGGACTAGCGGGGGGGCCTACAATGAGCAGTTCTTC	CASSWRRTSGGAYNEQFF